Here is one T cell receptor beta chain with its context. The junction does not match germline at one end; this may be a read error. CDR3 length: 12 amino acids. The V gene's germline CDR1 is ENHRY and CDR2 SYGVKD. The record originates from a study of tumor-infiltrating lymphocytes in glioblastoma multiforme. Multiple V-beta primers and a C-beta primer amplified TCRB from RNA. Each CDR3 protein is one row after TCRdb ran MiXCR on the multiplex PCR reads. The sample lists approximately 20,000 distinct CDR3 sequences; 65% to 80% were seen once. The receptor was isolated from a male donor with glioblastoma. Sequences were obtained from peripheral blood. The chain combines TRBV10-3 with TRBJ2-7; D is uncertain. The CDR3 here is CAISGYSHEQYF. DNA of the CDR3: TGTGCCATTAGTGGGTATTCACACGAGCAGTACTTC.